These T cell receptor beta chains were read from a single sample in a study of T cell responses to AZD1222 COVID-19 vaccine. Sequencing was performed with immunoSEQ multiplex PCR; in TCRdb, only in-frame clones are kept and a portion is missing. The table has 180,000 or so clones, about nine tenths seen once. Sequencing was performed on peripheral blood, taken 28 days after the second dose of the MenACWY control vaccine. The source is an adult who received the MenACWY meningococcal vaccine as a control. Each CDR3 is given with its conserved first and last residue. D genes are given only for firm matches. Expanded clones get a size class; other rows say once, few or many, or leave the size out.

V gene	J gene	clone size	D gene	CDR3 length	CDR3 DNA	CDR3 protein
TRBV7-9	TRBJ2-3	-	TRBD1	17	TGTGCCAGCAGCTTAGGAATGGGACAGGAGTTCACAGATACGCAGTATTTT	CASSLGMGQEFTDTQYF
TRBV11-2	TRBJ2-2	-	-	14	TGTGCCAGCAGCTTATACCAGACAACCGGGGAGCTGTTTTTT	CASSLYQTTGELFF
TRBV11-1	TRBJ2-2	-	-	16	TGTGCCAGCAGCTTAACCCTTGACTGGACCACCGGGGAGCTGTTTTTT	CASSLTLDWTTGELFF
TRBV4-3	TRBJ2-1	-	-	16	TGCGCCAGCAGCCAGGACTACTCGAGCTCCTACAATGAGCAGTTCTTC	CASSQDYSSSYNEQFF
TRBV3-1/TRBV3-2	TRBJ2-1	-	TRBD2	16	TGTGCCAGCAGCCACCCGTTAGGACTAGCGGCAAATGAGCAGTTCTTC	CASSHPLGLAANEQFF
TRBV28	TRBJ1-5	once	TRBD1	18	TGTGCCAGCACCTTGCCGGAAGGACAGGGGGTAGGAAATCAGCCCCAGCATTTT	CASTLPEGQGVGNQPQHF
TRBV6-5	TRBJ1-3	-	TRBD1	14	TGTGCCAGCAGTTCGGGACAGGGAGGAAACACCATATATTTT	CASSSGQGGNTIYF
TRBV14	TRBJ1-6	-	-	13	TGTGCCAGCAGCTTAAGCTCGGGATCACCCCTCCACTTT	CASSLSSGSPLHF
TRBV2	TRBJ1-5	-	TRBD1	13	TGTGCCAGCAGAGACCAGGGGGAAAGGCCCCAGCATTTT	CASRDQGERPQHF
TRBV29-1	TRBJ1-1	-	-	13	TGCAGCGTTGAAGAGAATCATGGGGGCCAAGCTTTCTTT	CSVEENHGGQAFF
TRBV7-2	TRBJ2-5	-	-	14	TGTGCCAGCAGCTTAGCGCGGGTTCAAGAGACCCAGTACTTC	CASSLARVQETQYF
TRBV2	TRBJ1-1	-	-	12	TGTGCCAGCACTCGGGACGGCTCTGAAGCTTTCTTT	CASTRDGSEAFF
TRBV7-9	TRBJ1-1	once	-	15	TGTGCCAGCAGCCCCCATGACCCGGTGGACACTGAAGCTTTCTTT	CASSPHDPVDTEAFF
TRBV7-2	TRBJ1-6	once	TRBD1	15	TGTGCCAGCAGCTTACGGGACAGGGGTTATTCACCCCTCCACTTT	CASSLRDRGYSPLHF
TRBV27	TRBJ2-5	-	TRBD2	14	TGTGCCAGCAGTTTTCTTAGCGGGATTGAGACCCAGTACTTC	CASSFLSGIETQYF
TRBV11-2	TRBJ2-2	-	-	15	TGTGCCAGCAGCTTATTGGGAGGGAACACCGGGGAGCTGTTTTTT	CASSLLGGNTGELFF
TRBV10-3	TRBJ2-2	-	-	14	TGTGCCATCAGTGAAATCGCGAACACCGGGGAGCTGTTTTTT	CAISEIANTGELFF
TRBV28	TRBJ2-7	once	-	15	TGTGCCAGCAGTTTACCCGACAGGCAGGCCTACGAGCAGTACTTC	CASSLPDRQAYEQYF
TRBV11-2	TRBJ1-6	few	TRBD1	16	TGTGCCAGCAGCAACCGGGACAGGGATTTTAATTCACCCCTCCACTTT	CASSNRDRDFNSPLHF
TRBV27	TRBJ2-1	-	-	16	TGTGCCAGCAGCCCCCCGGGTACCCTCTCCTACAATGAGCAGTTCTTC	CASSPPGTLSYNEQFF
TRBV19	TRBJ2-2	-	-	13	TGTGCCAGTAGCTCAGGGATTACCGGGGAGCTGTTTTTT	CASSSGITGELFF
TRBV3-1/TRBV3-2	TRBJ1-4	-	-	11	TGTGCCAGCAGGTGTGATGAAAAACTGTTTTTT	CASRCDEKLFF
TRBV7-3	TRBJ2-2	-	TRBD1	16	TGTGCCAGCAGCTTAGTGTGGACAGGGGAGGCCGGGGAGCTGTTTTTT	CASSLVWTGEAGELFF
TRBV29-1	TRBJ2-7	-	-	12	TGCAGCGTTGAAGGGCAGGCCTACGAGCAGTACTTC	CSVEGQAYEQYF
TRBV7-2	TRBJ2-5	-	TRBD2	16	TGTGCCAGCAGCTTAAGTTTGGGACTAGCGGGGTTGACCCAGTACTTC	CASSLSLGLAGLTQYF
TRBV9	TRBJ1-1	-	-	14	TGTGCCAGCAGCCCTTTGGGGCCGAACACTGAAGCTTTCTTT	CASSPLGPNTEAFF
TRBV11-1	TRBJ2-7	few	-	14	TGTGCCAGCAGCTTAGGGGCCCTATCGGGGGAGCAGTACTTC	CASSLGALSGEQYF
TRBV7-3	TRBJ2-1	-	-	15	TGTGCCAGCAGCTGGGATCTTAAGTCCTACAATGAGCAGTTCTTC	CASSWDLKSYNEQFF
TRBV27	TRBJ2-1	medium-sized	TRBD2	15	TGTGCCAGCAGTTTATCCCTAGCGGGAGACAATGAGCAGTTCTTC	CASSLSLAGDNEQFF
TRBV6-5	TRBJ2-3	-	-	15	TGTGCCAGCAGTTACTCGAGGGGGGTGGGGGATACGCAGTATTTT	CASSYSRGVGDTQYF
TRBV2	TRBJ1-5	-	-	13	TGTGCCAGCAGTCGGGACAACAATCAGCCCCAGCATTTT	CASSRDNNQPQHF
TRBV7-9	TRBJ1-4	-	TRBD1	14	TGTGCCAGCAGCCAGGGACAGGGAGATGAAAAACTGTTTTTT	CASSQGQGDEKLFF
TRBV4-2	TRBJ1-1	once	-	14	TGTGCCAGCAGCCAAGAGTTAGTAGGGGGAGAAGCTTTCTTT	CASSQELVGGEAFF
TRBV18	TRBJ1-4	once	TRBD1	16	TGTGCCAGCTCACCACCGCAGGGGGCCTTTAATGAAAAACTGTTTTTT	CASSPPQGAFNEKLFF
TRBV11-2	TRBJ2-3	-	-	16	TGTGCCAGCAGCTTCCGGGTCTTCCAAGGAGGAGATACGCAGTATTTT	CASSFRVFQGGDTQYF
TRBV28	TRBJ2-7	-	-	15	TGTGCCAGCAGTTCGGAAGGGCAGGCGGCGCGTGAGCAGTACTTC	CASSSEGQAAREQYF
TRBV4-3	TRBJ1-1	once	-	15	TGCGCCAGCAGCCAAACACGAGATTTGAACACTGAAGCTTTCTTT	CASSQTRDLNTEAFF
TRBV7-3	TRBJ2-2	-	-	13	TGTGCCAGCAGCTCCGCGTCCGACGGGGAGCTGTTTTTT	CASSSASDGELFF
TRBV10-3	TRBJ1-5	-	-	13	TGTGCCATCAGTGACACTTTGAATCAGCCCCAGCATTTT	CAISDTLNQPQHF
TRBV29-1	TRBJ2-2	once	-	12	TGCAGCGCGGGGAGTTCCACCGGGGAGCTGTTTTTT	CSAGSSTGELFF
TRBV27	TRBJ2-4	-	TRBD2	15	TGTGCCAGCAGTTCCTGGCGGGAGGCCAAAAACATTCAGTACTTC	CASSSWREAKNIQYF
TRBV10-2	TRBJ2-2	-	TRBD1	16	TGCGCCAGCAGTTATTTCGGGACAGGGAGTCCCGGGGAGCTGTTTTTT	CASSYFGTGSPGELFF
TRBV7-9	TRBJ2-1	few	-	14	TGTGCCAGCAGCTTGAGGACGGTCTACAATGAGCAGTTCTTC	CASSLRTVYNEQFF
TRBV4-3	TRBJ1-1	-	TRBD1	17	TGCGCCAGCAGCCAAGATTCTGGACAGGGTATGAACACTGAAGCTTTCTTT	CASSQDSGQGMNTEAFF
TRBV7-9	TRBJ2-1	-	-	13	TGTGCCAGCAGCTTAGCGGTAGAGCTTGAGCAGTTCTTC	CASSLAVELEQFF
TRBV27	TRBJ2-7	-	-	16	TGTGCCAGCAGTTTAAGGCGTCCCGGGGCGGGCGAAGAGCAGTACTTC	CASSLRRPGAGEEQYF
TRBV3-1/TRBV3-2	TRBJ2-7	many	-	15	TGTGCCAGCAGCCAAGTTCAGGACTTAATCTACGAGCAGTACTTC	CASSQVQDLIYEQYF
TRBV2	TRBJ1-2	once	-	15	TGTGCCAGCAGCGGCTATTTGATGGTAGAGGGAGGCTACACCTTC	CASSGYLMVEGGYTF
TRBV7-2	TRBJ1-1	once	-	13	TGTGCCAGCAGCTTCAGGCAAGCCACTGAAGCTTTCTTT	CASSFRQATEAFF
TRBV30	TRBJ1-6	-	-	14	TGTGCCTGGGTAAAGAGAGGCTATAATTCACCCCTCCACTTT	CAWVKRGYNSPLHF
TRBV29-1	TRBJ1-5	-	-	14	TGCAGCGTTGTATATGGCTTTAGCAATCAGCCCCAGCATTTT	CSVVYGFSNQPQHF
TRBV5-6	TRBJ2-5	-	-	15	TGTGCCAGCAGCTTGTGGAGGGACGCGGGGGAGACCCAGTACTTC	CASSLWRDAGETQYF
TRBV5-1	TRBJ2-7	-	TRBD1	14	TGCGCCAGCAGCTTGGGACAGGGAATGGGCGAGCAGTACTTC	CASSLGQGMGEQYF
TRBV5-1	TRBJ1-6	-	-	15	TGCGCCAGCAGCTCCAAACGGACAGTTGATTCACCCCTCCACTTT	CASSSKRTVDSPLHF
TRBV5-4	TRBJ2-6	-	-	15	TGTGCCAGCAGCTTGGCGGCCTCTGGGGCCAACGTCCTGACTTTC	CASSLAASGANVLTF
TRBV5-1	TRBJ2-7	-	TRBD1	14	TGCGCCAGCAGCCCCGGGACAGCTGATAACGAGCAGTACTTC	CASSPGTADNEQYF